The subject of this entry is one TCR beta chain. This specimen comes from a study of T cells in Graves' hyperthyroidism and ophthalmopathy. Amplification targeted TCR beta CDR3 regions from RNA transcripts. Primed by the HTBI set, a first-round RT-PCR was run on the TCR CDR3. MiXCR, run by TCRdb on the multiplex PCR reads, gives a single entry per CDR3 protein. The table lists some 720,000 distinct CDR3 sequences, approximately 16% of them singletons. The V end lost 4 bases, the J end lost 6 bases, and 19 bases lay between the germline ends. This CDR3 has 16 amino acids. From germline, CDR1 is KGHDR and CDR2 SFDVKD.

The sequence was collected from a man aged 18 to 29 with Graves' hyperthyroidism. The V gene is TRBV24-1, the J gene TRBJ2-3, with unresolved D. Sequenced sample: blood. CDR3 in amino acids: CATSEAGRPAQDTQYF. CDR3 DNA sequence: TGTGCCACCAGTGAAGCCGGCAGGCCTGCACAGGATACGCAGTATTTT.